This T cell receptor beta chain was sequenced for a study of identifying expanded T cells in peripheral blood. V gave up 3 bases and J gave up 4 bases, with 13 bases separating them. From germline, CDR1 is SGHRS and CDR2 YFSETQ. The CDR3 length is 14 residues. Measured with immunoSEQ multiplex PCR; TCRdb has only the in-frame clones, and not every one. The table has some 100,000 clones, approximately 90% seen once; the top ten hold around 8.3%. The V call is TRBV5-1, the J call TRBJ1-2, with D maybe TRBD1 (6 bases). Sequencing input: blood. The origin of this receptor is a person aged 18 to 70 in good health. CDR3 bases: TGCGCCAGCAGCTCCGAGGGGGGGGGCTATGGCTACACCTTC. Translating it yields CASSSEGGGYGYTF.